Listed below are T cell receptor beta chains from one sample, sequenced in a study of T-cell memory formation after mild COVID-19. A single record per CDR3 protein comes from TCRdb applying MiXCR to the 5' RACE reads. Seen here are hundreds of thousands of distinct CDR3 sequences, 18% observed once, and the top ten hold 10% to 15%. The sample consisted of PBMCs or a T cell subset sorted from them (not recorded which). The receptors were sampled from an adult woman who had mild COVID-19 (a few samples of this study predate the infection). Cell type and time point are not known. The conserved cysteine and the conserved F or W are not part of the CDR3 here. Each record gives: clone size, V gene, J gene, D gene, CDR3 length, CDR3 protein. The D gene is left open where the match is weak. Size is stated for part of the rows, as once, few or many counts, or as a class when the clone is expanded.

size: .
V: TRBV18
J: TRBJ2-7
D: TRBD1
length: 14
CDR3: ASSPPDGTGAYEQY

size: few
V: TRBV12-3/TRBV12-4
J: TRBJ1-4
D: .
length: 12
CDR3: ASSFIGGGEKLF

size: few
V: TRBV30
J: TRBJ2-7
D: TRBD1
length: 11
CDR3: AWSADRVYEQY

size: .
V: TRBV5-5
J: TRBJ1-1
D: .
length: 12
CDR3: ASSKQRGNTEAF

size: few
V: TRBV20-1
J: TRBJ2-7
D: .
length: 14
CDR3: SASPPFDGEAYEQY

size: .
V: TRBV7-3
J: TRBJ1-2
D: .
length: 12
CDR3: ASSLNAGSYGYT

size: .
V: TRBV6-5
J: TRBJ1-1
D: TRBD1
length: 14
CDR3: ASRDSATLLNTEAF

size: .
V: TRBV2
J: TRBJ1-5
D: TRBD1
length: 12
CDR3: ASRSGTGSQPQH

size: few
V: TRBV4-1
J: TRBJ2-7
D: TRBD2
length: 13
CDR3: ASSQGTSGDDEQY

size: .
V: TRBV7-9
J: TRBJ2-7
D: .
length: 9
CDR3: ASSLVDEQY

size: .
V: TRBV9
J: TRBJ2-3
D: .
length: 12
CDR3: ASSVEVSTDTQY

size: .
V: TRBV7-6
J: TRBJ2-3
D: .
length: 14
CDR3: ASSPGRLTSTDTQY

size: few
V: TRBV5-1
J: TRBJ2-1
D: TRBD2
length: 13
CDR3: ASSLPSGRFREQF

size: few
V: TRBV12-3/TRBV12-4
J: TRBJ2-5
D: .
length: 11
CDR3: ASSSTRGETQY